The 14 T cell receptor beta chains in this list originate from one sample, sequenced in a study of blood T cell repertoires in COVID-19. Libraries were prepared by immunoSEQ multiplex PCR; TCRdb keeps only in-frame clonotypes and omits some of them. Here the sample spans a few hundred thousand clones, 85% to 90% being singletons. The sequenced material came from PBMCs or T cells enriched from blood (not recorded which). The receptors derive from a man aged 25 to 45 who had recovered from COVID-19.

The V and J genes are TRBV11-2 and TRBJ1-5, with D unresolved. This CDR3 has 16 residues. Germline V gene lookup returns CDR1 SGHAT and CDR2 FQNNGV. The V and J ends lost 4 bases and 2 bases respectively, with 15 bases between them. The CDR3 region is CASSWFGRRGNQPQHF. The DNA for the CDR3 is TGTGCCAGCAGCTGGTTCGGCCGGCGGGGCAATCAGCCCCAGCATTTT.

This clone is a singleton in its sample. The chain carries TRBV29-1 and TRBJ2-3, with TRBD1 as a possible D gene (6 bases). Per the germline V gene, CDR1 is SQVTM and CDR2 is ANQGSEA. V shed 3 bases and J shed 3 bases, with 10 bases lying between them. The CDR3 runs to 13 residues. The CDR3 reads CSVDMRGTDTQYF. The DNA of the CDR3 is TGCAGCGTTGATATGAGGGGGACAGATACGCAGTATTTT.

In regard to this clone: The same CDR3 is also encoded by other DNA sequences in this sample. The chain joins TRBV7-2 to TRBJ2-3; 9 nucleotides agree with TRBD2. The CDR3 consists of 15 residues. Germline lookup yields CDR1 SGHTA and CDR2 FQGNSA. V dropped 3 bases and J dropped 3; count of bases not matched to a gene: 4. This chain's CDR3 is CASSLGLAGTDTQYF. The CDR3, as DNA: TGTGCCAGCAGCTTGGGGCTAGCGGGAACAGATACGCAGTATTTT.

This sequence joins TRBV28 and TRBJ1-2; 10 nucleotides match TRBD1. The CDR3 has 13 residues. J gave up 8 bases and V 6 bases, and 6 bases lay outside the gene matches. Germline lookup yields CDR1 MDHEN and CDR2 SYDVKM. The CDR3 sequence: CASRFDRGRGYTF. The CDR3 coding sequence is TGTGCCAGCAGATTTGACAGGGGGCGAGGCTACACCTTC.

The chain uses TRBV30 and TRBJ2-2; tentative D call: TRBD1 (6 bases). The CDR3 is 18 amino acids. The V end was cut by 4 bases, the J end by 5 bases, with 26 bases between. CDR1 is GTSNPN and CDR2 is SVGIG in the germline V gene (reference sequence). The DNA of the CDR3 is TGTGCCTGGAAGTTGGCCTGGTTCGGGACAACTGATACCGGGGAGCTGTTTTTT. Protein: CAWKLAWFGTTDTGELFF.

This rearrangement joins TRBV29-1 to TRBJ1-5; tentative D call: TRBD1 (6 bases). The V gene lost 6 bases and the J gene lost 6 bases, with 18 bases spanning the gap. CDR1 is SQVTM and CDR2 is ANQGSEA in the germline V gene. This CDR3 has 14 amino acids. CDR3: CSVLEGGAGQPQHF. Written as DNA, the CDR3 is TGCAGCGTCCTCGAAGGGGGGGCAGGTCAGCCCCAGCATTTT.

This clone was observed once. V and J are TRBV5-1 and TRBJ2-4; D not certain. V gave up 0 bases and J gave up 5 bases, with 9 bases separating them. CDR3 length: 14 amino acids. The V gene's germline CDR1 is SGHRS and CDR2 YFSETQ. DNA for the CDR3: TGCGCCAGCAGCTTGGACTCTGTTCAAAACATTCAGTACTTC. Its translation is CASSLDSVQNIQYF. Full variable domain (missing parts from reference TRBV5-1 and TRBJ2-4): KAGVTQTPRYLIKTRGQQVTLSCSPISGHRSVSWYQQTPGQGLQFLFEYFSETQRNKGNFPGRFSGRQFSNSRSEMNVSTLELGDSALYLCASSLDSVQNIQYFGAGTRLSVL.

J is TRBJ2-3 and V is TRBV18; D is undetermined. V lost 3 bases and J lost 4, with 8 bases in between. The CDR3 totals 13 residues. Germline lookup yields CDR1 KGHSH and CDR2 LQKENI. CDR3 in DNA: TGTGCCAGCTCACCCACTTTCTCAGATACGCAGTATTTT. It yields the protein CASSPTFSDTQYF.

The chain couples TRBV7-8 to TRBJ2-1, with 11 bases lining up with TRBD1. CDR1 SGHVS and CDR2 FQNEAQ come from the germline V gene. The CDR3 consists of 16 residues. The J segment lost 8 bases and the V segment lost 5 bases, leaving 11 bases of the junction unmatched. CDR3 in DNA: TGTGCCAGCAGCGTCTTAAGGACAGGGGGCTGGGATGAGCAGTTCTTC. Translated: CASSVLRTGGWDEQFF.

Comments on this clone: This may be a read error, as it is one base from a much larger clone. The sample carries other DNA sequences with the same CDR3. The chain is built from TRBV9 and TRBJ1-6; D gene unclear. Germline CDR1 SGDLS, CDR2 YYNGEE. V dropped 2 bases and J dropped 0 bases, with 6 bases sitting between them. The CDR3 runs 15 residues. CDR3 amino acids: CASSVGSSYNSPLHF. The CDR3 coding sequence is TGTGCCAGCAGCGTGGGGAGCTCCTATAATTCACCCCTCCACTTT.

The chain recombines TRBV2 with TRBJ2-5; a possible D gene is TRBD1 (5 bases). V dropped 4 bases and J dropped 1 base, with 7 bases sitting between them. The CDR3 covers 13 residues. In germline, CDR1 is SNHLY, CDR2 FYNNEI. CDR3 bases: TGTGCCAGCAGTGGACAGACCCAAGAGACCCAGTACTTC. Protein: CASSGQTQETQYF.

This rearrangement joins TRBV30 to TRBJ1-5, with D unresolved. V lost 1 base and J lost 5, with 15 bases in between. The CDR3 length is 15 residues. Per germline, CDR1 GTSNPN and CDR2 SVGIG (reference sequence). The CDR3 is CAWSAHEGFDQPQHF. CDR3 nucleotides: TGTGCCTGGAGTGCACACGAGGGATTTGATCAGCCCCAGCATTTT.

The rearrangement joins TRBV7-9 to TRBJ2-7; TRBD2 matches at 9 bases. V trimming: 6 bases; J trimming: 2 bases; junction bases outside the gene matches: 5. Germline values: CDR1 SEHNR, CDR2 FQNEAQ (reference sequence). This CDR3 spans 14 amino acids. CDR3 DNA sequence: TGTGCCAGCAGGGTTAGCGGGGGAGCCTACGAGCAGTACTTC. Encoded protein: CASRVSGGAYEQYF.

In DNA, the CDR3 is TGTGCCACCCACGATTCACGGGGGACGAACACTGAAGCTTTCTTT. Translation: CATHDSRGTNTEAFF. The V call is TRBV28, the J call TRBJ1-1; D perhaps matches TRBD1 (5 bases). CDR3 length equals 15 residues. Germline V gene data show CDR1 as MDHEN and CDR2 as SYDVKM. With 10 bases removed from V and 1 base from J, the gap between germline ends came to 19 bases.